This record covers a single T cell receptor beta chain. The table came from immunoSEQ multiplex PCR; TCRdb's copy has only in-frame clones and leaves some out. Found here are 80,000 or so clones, under 85% of them singletons; the top ten hold 8.5% to 10%. This record comes from a study of blood T cell repertoires in COVID-19. Germline V gives CDR1 GTSNPN, CDR2 SVGIG (reference sequence). This CDR3 spans 15 amino acids. The V gene lost 3 bases and the J gene lost 4 bases, with 19 bases spanning the gap. This TCR was sampled from a human donor in a cohort sampled during active COVID-19. The source material was peripheral blood. This chain links TRBV30 with TRBJ2-7; possibly TRBD1 for D (6 bases). The CDR3 DNA reads TGTGCCTGGAGCGCAGGTCGGCAGGGGAAATACGAGCAGTACTTC. It specifies CAWSAGRQGKYEQYF.